This entry describes one TCR beta chain. This sample was taken from a study of blood T cell repertoires in COVID-19. Assay: immunoSEQ multiplex PCR; the TCRdb copy retains only in-frame clones and omits some. Of 50,000 to 75,000 clones listed, around 73% are singletons. The sequenced material came from peripheral blood. The TCR comes from a man older than 75 with active or convalescent COVID-19.

The CDR3 DNA reads as TGTGCCAGTAGTTCTCAGACTAGTTACAATGAGCAGTTCTTC. Amino acids: CASSSQTSYNEQFF. The chain combines TRBV19 with TRBJ2-1; TRBD2 is a possible D gene (6 bases). With 5 bases removed from V and 4 bases from J, the gap between germline ends came to 12 bases. CDR1 is LNHDA, CDR2 SQIVND, per germline (reference sequence). The CDR3 extends over 14 amino acids.